This TCR beta chain was sequenced for a study of T cell responses to AZD1222 COVID-19 vaccine. Generated by immunoSEQ multiplex PCR, the TCRdb table keeps only in-frame clones and is missing some. In the table there are some 120,000 clones, around 93% of which are singletons. In regard to this clone: As yet, its antigen is unknown.

CDR1 is MDHEN and CDR2 is SYDVKM in the germline V gene. The CDR3 is 16 amino acids. Losses at the gene ends were 6 bases for V and 8 bases for J; bases not matched to a gene: 15. Study outcomes and limitations: Females outnumbered males among donors, who were mostly white British; clonal diversity was possibly underestimated. Only after the peak T cell response were repertoires sampled.

The gene calls are TRBV28 and TRBJ1-2; 10 bases fit TRBD1. This sequence originates from an adult who received the AZD1222 COVID-19 vaccine. Sequenced here: peripheral blood, sampled 28 days after the second AZD1222 dose. The DNA of the CDR3 is TGTGCCAGCAGCATACAAGTAAGGGACAGGGGTGGAGGCTACACCTTC. Its protein is CASSIQVRDRGGGYTF.